Below are 24 T cell receptor beta chains sequenced from a single sample in a study of chemoradiotherapy in HPV16-positive cancers. The repertoire was sequenced with immunoSEQ multiplex PCR; TCRdb's copy has only in-frame clones and lacks some. The sample has some 25,000 clones; 94% are singletons. Sampling took place from a patient who underwent chemoradiotherapy. The receptors come from a human donor with HPV-associated anogenital cancer.

V is TRBV7-3 and J is TRBJ2-2; D is unresolved. This CDR3 has 14 amino acids. With 4 bases removed from V and 4 bases from J, the gap between germline ends came to 10 bases. Germline values: CDR1 SGHTA, CDR2 FQGTGA. CDR3 sequence reads: CASSSGTTTGELFF. The CDR3 region has the DNA TGTGCCAGCAGCTCCGGCACAACCACCGGGGAGCTGTTTTTT.

V gene TRBV1 combines with J gene TRBJ2-1. TRBV1 is a listed pseudogene. The CDR3 covers 17 residues. The CDR3 reads CTSSQALRGALNNEQFF. DNA of the CDR3: TGCACCAGCAGCCAAGCGCTTAGGGGGGCTTTGAACAATGAGCAGTTCTTC.

The genes are TRBV6-6 and TRBJ2-1; 11 bases map to TRBD2. The CDR3 length is 16 residues. With 8 bases clipped from V and 1 base from J, the junction kept 7 bases outside the gene matches. Germline V gene data show CDR1 as MNHNY and CDR2 as SVGAGI (reference sequence). CDR3 in amino acids: CASGKGLAASYNEQFF. The CDR3 nucleotides are TGTGCCAGCGGGAAGGGACTAGCGGCTTCCTACAATGAGCAGTTCTTC.

This clone appeared a few times. V and J are TRBV2 and TRBJ2-1; D is unclear. The CDR3 sequence is 11 residues long. Germline V gives CDR1 SNHLY, CDR2 FYNNEI. V was clipped by 3 bases and J by 10 bases, with 7 bases between them. CDR3 amino acids: CASSDFGEQFF. Written as DNA, the CDR3 is TGTGCCAGCAGTGACTTCGGGGAGCAGTTCTTC.

The chain carries TRBV18 and TRBJ2-2, with D tentatively TRBD2 (5 bases). This CDR3 is built from 15 residues. Germline CDR1 is KGHSH and CDR2 is LQKENI. V was clipped by 8 bases and J by 2 bases, with 15 bases between them. The CDR3 coding sequence is TGTGCCAGCCCTGGAGGACGAACTAACACCGGGGAGCTGTTTTTT. It is translated as CASPGGRTNTGELFF.

This chain connects TRBV19 to TRBJ2-6; D perhaps matches TRBD1 (5 bases). The CDR3 loop spans 18 amino acids. Trimming removed 0 bases at V and 0 bases at J, with 12 bases between. CDR1 is LNHDA and CDR2 is SQIVND in the germline V gene (reference sequence). CDR3 nucleotide sequence: TGTGCCAGTAGTATAGAGGGGCGGATAAGCTCTGGGGCCAACGTCCTGACTTTC. Protein: CASSIEGRISSGANVLTF.

V and J are TRBV28 and TRBJ2-5, with 13 bases that match TRBD2. V lost 1 base and J lost 7; bases outside the gene matches: 6. This CDR3 region has 16 residues. The germline gives CDR1 MDHEN, CDR2 SYDVKM. The CDR3 reads CASSLLGLAGLGTQYF. The CDR3 DNA sequence: TGTGCCAGCAGTTTATTGGGACTAGCGGGACTAGGGACCCAGTACTTC.

The rearrangement links TRBV2 to TRBJ2-6; D is perhaps TRBD2 (7 bases). From germline, CDR1 is SNHLY and CDR2 FYNNEI. The CDR3 loop spans 17 amino acids. The V and J ends lost 4 bases and 1 base respectively, with 14 bases between them. CDR3 protein: CASSVEGGVSGANVLTF. The CDR3 nucleotides are TGTGCCAGCAGTGTCGAGGGGGGGGTATCTGGGGCCAACGTCCTGACTTTC.

Concerning this clone: The same CDR3 also results from other DNA sequences found in this sample. The rearrangement links TRBV29-1 to TRBJ2-2, with D perhaps matching TRBD1 or TRBD2 (5 bases each). Per the germline V gene, CDR1 is SQVTM and CDR2 is ANQGSEA. Trimming removed 4 bases at V and 0 bases at J, with 9 bases between. The CDR3 is 14 amino acids. CDR3 DNA: TGCAGCGTTGGGGGGAGAACGAACACCGGGGAGCTGTTTTTT. Its translation: CSVGGRTNTGELFF.

This clone occurred a few times. V usage is TRBV28 and J usage is TRBJ1-6, with unresolved D. Germline assignment: CDR1 MDHEN and CDR2 SYDVKM. With 6 bases removed from V and 7 bases from J, the gap between germline ends came to 10 bases. The CDR3 contains 13 residues. The CDR3 nucleotides are TGTGCCAGCAGCATGGAGGTGAATTCACCCCTCCACTTT. This codes for CASSMEVNSPLHF. Complete variable domain (other parts from reference TRBV28 and TRBJ1-6): DVKVTQSSRYLVKRTGEKVFLECVQDMDHENMFWYRQDPGLGLRLIYFSYDVKMKEKGDIPEGYSVSREKKERFSLILESASTNQTSMYLCASSMEVNSPLHFGNGTRLTVT.

In DNA form, the CDR3 reads TGTGCCAGCAGCTCCGACGGGACAGGGAGCCACGAGCAGTACTTC. The encoded protein is CASSSDGTGSHEQYF. This chain uses TRBV28 with TRBJ2-7; 9 bases map to TRBD1. CDR3 size: 15 residues. Germline V gives CDR1 MDHEN, CDR2 SYDVKM. After removal of 6 bases from V and 5 bases from J, the junction contained 11 bases not matched to a gene.

The chain employs TRBV27 and TRBJ2-3, with 10 bases aligning to TRBD2. Germline CDR1 is MNHEY and CDR2 is SMNVEV (reference sequence). CDR3 length: 16 amino acids. V lost 3 bases, J lost 2 bases, and 5 bases stayed unmatched. The CDR3 DNA reads TGTGCCAGCAGTTTGATTCTAGCGGGAGTCACAGATACGCAGTATTTT. As protein: CASSLILAGVTDTQYF.

This chain uses TRBV7-2 with TRBJ2-1; 10 bases map to TRBD1. The CDR3 extends over 17 amino acids. Germline V gene data show CDR1 as SGHTA and CDR2 as FQGNSA. The V gene end was trimmed by 5 bases and the J gene end by 4 bases; junction bases not matched to a gene: 11. DNA for the CDR3: TGTGCCAGCAGCCTAACTCCATCGGGACAGGGGTACAATGAGCAGTTCTTC. Its protein is CASSLTPSGQGYNEQFF.

The chain is built from TRBV19 and TRBJ2-3; 11 bases map to TRBD1. The germline V gene encodes CDR1 LNHDA and CDR2 SQIVND (reference sequence). V gave up 6 bases and J gave up 3 bases; unmatched junction bases: 5. CDR3 length equals 15 residues. CDR3 DNA sequence: TGTGCCAGTAGGGACAGGGGGCAAGGGACAGATACGCAGTATTTT. Translated, it gives CASRDRGQGTDTQYF.

CDR3 nucleotide sequence: TGTGCCAGCAGCACAGGGACCACGGCAGATACGCAGTATTTT. It is translated as CASSTGTTADTQYF. The genes are TRBV19 and TRBJ2-3; D is possibly TRBD1 (6 bases). The germline V and J ends were trimmed by 9 bases and 4 bases, with 17 bases remaining between them. Germline V gene data show CDR1 as LNHDA and CDR2 as SQIVND (reference sequence). The CDR3 runs 14 residues. Full variable domain (remainder filled in from reference TRBV19 and TRBJ2-3): DGGITQSPKYLFRKEGQNVTLSCEQNLNHDAMYWYRQDPGQGLRLIYYSQIVNDFQKGDIAEGYSVSREKKESFPLTVTSAQKNPTAFYLCASSTGTTADTQYFGPGTRLTVL.

In this sample, this clone turned up a few times. This chain uses TRBV28 with TRBJ1-2; no definite D call. CDR3 size: 13 residues. The V end lost 4 bases, the J end lost 4 bases, and 10 bases lay between the germline ends. From germline, CDR1 is MDHEN and CDR2 SYDVKM. In DNA, the CDR3 is TGTGCCAGCAGTTCCCCGACAACCTATGGCTACACCTTC. It is translated as CASSSPTTYGYTF.

The chain uses TRBV19 and TRBJ2-7; D remains unclear. Trimming took 3 bases from V and 2 from J, leaving 11 bases between them. CDR1 and CDR2 (germline): LNHDA, SQIVND (reference sequence). The CDR3 has 14 residues. The CDR3 sequence is CASSIGILTYEQYF. In DNA, the CDR3 is TGTGCCAGTAGTATTGGTATACTTACCTACGAGCAGTACTTC.

This clone has just one count. V and J are TRBV18 and TRBJ2-1; 10 bases are a match to TRBD2. V gave up 2 bases and J gave up 4 bases; unmatched junction bases: 8. Germline V CDR1 and CDR2: KGHSH, LQKENI. The CDR3 has 17 residues. The CDR3, as DNA: TGTGCCAGCTCACCAGCCTCCGGGACTAGCGTGTACAATGAGCAGTTCTTC. The encoded protein is CASSPASGTSVYNEQFF.

This chain joins TRBV6-6 and TRBJ1-1, with D perhaps matching TRBD1 (6 bases). The CDR3 covers 15 residues. Germline V gene data show CDR1 as MNHNY and CDR2 as SVGAGI (reference sequence). V was shortened by 5 bases and J by 7 bases, with 20 bases between the two germline ends. DNA of the CDR3: TGTGCCAGCAGTCCCCCCTTACAGGGAAGAAATGAAGCTTTCTTT. It is translated as CASSPPLQGRNEAFF.

The J gene is TRBJ1-1, the V gene TRBV5-6; no reliable D call. V lost 4 bases and J lost 1, with 11 bases in between. The CDR3 extends over 14 amino acids. Looked up from germline, CDR1 is SGHDT and CDR2 is YYEEEE. CDR3 loop: CASSHPGANTEAFF. The DNA for the CDR3 is TGTGCCAGCAGCCACCCAGGAGCGAACACTGAAGCTTTCTTT.

Concerning this clone: The same CDR3 is also encoded by other DNA sequences in this sample. V usage is TRBV7-2 and J usage is TRBJ2-1, with 12 nucleotides matching TRBD2. With V trimmed by 6 bases and J by 5 bases, 5 bases remained unmatched. The CDR3 is 15 residues long. Germline V gene data show CDR1 as SGHTA and CDR2 as FQGNSA. The CDR3, as DNA: TGTGCCAGCAGTCTCGGACTAGCGGGGAACAATGAGCAGTTCTTC. This gives the protein CASSLGLAGNNEQFF.

This chain joins TRBV7-9 and TRBJ2-5, with 9 bases lining up with TRBD2. Germline assignment: CDR1 SEHNR and CDR2 FQNEAQ (reference sequence). The junction had 11 bases not matched to a gene; V was cut back by 1 base and J by 5 bases. This CDR3 spans 17 amino acids. DNA for the CDR3: TGTGCCAGCAGCTTAGGGGCTAGCGGGATGGGAGTGGAGACCCAGTACTTC. This gives the protein CASSLGASGMGVETQYF.

V usage is TRBV9 and J usage is TRBJ2-2; D call uncertain. CDR1 is SGDLS and CDR2 is YYNGEE in the germline V gene. The CDR3 has 17 residues. Trimming stripped 3 bases from V and 2 bases from J, with 17 bases between. The DNA for the CDR3 is TGTGCCAGCAGCGCCTCCCCCAAACGCGGTAACACCGGGGAGCTGTTTTTT. Protein product: CASSASPKRGNTGELFF.

This chain uses TRBV5-6 with TRBJ2-3; TRBD2 aligns across 12 bases. V dropped 3 bases and J dropped 5; count of bases not matched to a gene: 1. Germline V gene sequence: CDR1 SGHDT, CDR2 YYEEEE. CDR3 length: 14 amino acids. CDR3 DNA: TGTGCCAGCAGCTGGGGACTAGCGGGAGATACGCAGTATTTT. Amino acid sequence: CASSWGLAGDTQYF.